This T cell receptor beta chain was captured in a study of T cell repertoires in cytomegalovirus infection. Whole-study context: TCR beta signatures that were public indicated CMV infection and matching HLA type.

This clonotype was found a few times. Its matching antigen is unknown. V shed 6 bases and J shed 7 bases, with 15 bases lying between them. Looked up from germline, CDR1 is DFQATT and CDR2 is SNEGSKA (reference sequence). CDR3 size: 13 residues. Each CDR3 protein is one row after TCRdb ran MiXCR on the reads. The data show more than 45,000 distinct CDR3 sequences, roughly 32% seen once. General study points: Ex vivo responses were dominated by HLA-C-restricted CMV-specific TCR beta clonotypes.

The clonotype comes from a human donor in good health (CMV status not recorded). Some clones in this sample may be carry-over from other donors' samples. Sequenced: PBMCs, sequenced either directly or after in vitro stimulation (not recorded which). This sequence joins TRBV20-1 and TRBJ1-4; D is unclear. CDR3 loop: CSAPMSPSEKLFF. The CDR3 nucleotides read TGCAGTGCCCCCATGAGCCCGAGTGAAAAACTGTTTTTT.